This T cell receptor beta chain stems from a study of T cell therapy after organ transplantation. Study as a whole: Patients received a median of 1.92 x 10^8 CMV-specific T cells over 2 to 6 infusions. Study outcomes and limitations: In nonresponders, large pretherapy expansions changed minimally after therapy. Antirejection and antiviral medication effects could not be assessed.

Here immunoSEQ multiplex PCR was the method, and the copy in TCRdb shows in-frame clones only, minus some. Of 45,000 to 60,000 clones in the sample, 94% were seen once. Patients were solid-organ transplant recipients with drug-resistant or recurrent cytomegalovirus. Details on this clone: Its target is not known.

The CDR3 is 14 amino acids. Germline-derived CDR1 and CDR2 are PRHDT and FYEKMQ (reference sequence). The J segment lost 5 bases and the V segment lost 6 bases, leaving 3 bases of the junction unmatched. The TCR originated in a human patient who had received a solid organ transplant and had CMV disease. V usage is TRBV13 and J usage is TRBJ2-2; TRBD1 agrees at 10 bases. The source was CD8+ T cells from blood, collected before autologous CMV-specific T cell therapy. In DNA, the CDR3 is TGTGCCAGCAGTCCGGGACAGGGGACCGGGGAGCTGTTTTTT. Translated, it gives CASSPGQGTGELFF.